This T cell receptor beta chain was sequenced during a study of T cell repertoires in cytomegalovirus infection. One entry per CDR3 protein, called by TCRdb with MiXCR from the reads. Among approximately 150,000 distinct CDR3 sequences listed, 15% to 20% were seen once. The CDR3 is 17 residues long. Trimming removed 0 bases at V and 9 bases at J, with 18 bases between. Germline assignment: CDR1 SEHNR and CDR2 FQNEAQ (reference sequence). This clonotype has only a few counts. The TCR sequence derives from a human donor in good health (CMV status not recorded). Some clones in this sample may be carry-over from other donors' samples. The chain is built from TRBV7-9 and TRBJ1-6; D is perhaps TRBD1 (5 bases). Material for sequencing was CD8+ T cells from PBMCs. The CDR3 sequence is CASSLADSGSIISPLHF. DNA for the CDR3: TGTGCCAGCAGCTTAGCAGATTCAGGGTCCATCATTTCACCCCTCCACTTT.